This TCR beta chain derives from a study of blood T cell repertoires in COVID-19. The overall study: Whether acute or convalescent, the COVID-19 samples came from the United States, Italy and Spain.

Clones were read by immunoSEQ multiplex PCR, and TCRdb kept only the in-frame ones, dropping some. This sample has about 240,000 clones, with more than 75% found just once. V lost 5 bases and J 2 bases, leaving 18 bases between the germline ends. Per germline, CDR1 LNHDA and CDR2 SQIVND (reference sequence). This CDR3 contains 16 residues. The source of this sequence is an elderly man with acute or convalescent COVID-19. The chain has TRBV19 and TRBJ1-2; possibly TRBD1 for D (6 bases). Input material: peripheral blood. DNA for the CDR3: TGTGCCAGTAGTGCCTGGACAGTGCCAACCAACTATGGCTACACCTTC. This translates into CASSAWTVPTNYGYTF.